These 27 T cell receptor beta chains were all obtained from the same sample, sequenced in a study of response to subunit inactivated influenza vaccine. TCRdb re-analysed the RT-PCR reads in MiXCR, keeping a single row per CDR3 protein. The table has over 800,000 distinct CDR3 sequences, 21% seen once. The sequenced sample was PBMCs from blood, obtained about 5 days after vaccination. The receptors derive from a man over 45 who received an inactivated influenza vaccine.

This clonotype came up a few times. This chain uses TRBV7-9 with TRBJ2-1; 8 positions agree with TRBD2. The CDR3 is 14 amino acids. Germline V lookup: CDR1 SEHNR, CDR2 FQNEAQ (reference sequence). Trimming removed 4 bases from V and 8 bases from J; junction bases left unmatched: 7. As DNA, the CDR3 is TGTGCCAGCAGCTCGGGACTAGTTTTCGATGAGCAGTTCTTC. It encodes CASSSGLVFDEQFF.

This clonotype was observed once. V is TRBV28 and J is TRBJ1-5, with a tentative D call TRBD1 (5 bases). The length of the CDR3 is 17 residues. V lost 10 bases and J lost 4, with 26 bases in between. Germline loops: CDR1 MDHEN, CDR2 SYDVKM. DNA of the CDR3: TGTGCCACTCTCCCGTACTCCGGCCTCGGGGCAAATCAGCCCCAGCATTTT. Translation: CATLPYSGLGANQPQHF.

This clonotype was found a few times. The chain recombines TRBV5-1 with TRBJ1-6; 8 bases are a match to TRBD1. The ends lost 2 bases at V and 10 bases at J; junction bases unmatched: 8. The CDR3 loop spans 15 amino acids. From germline, CDR1 is SGHRS and CDR2 YFSETQ. DNA for the CDR3: TGCGCCAGCAGCTTAATTGGACAGGGTGGATCACCCCTCCACTTT. Its protein product is CASSLIGQGGSPLHF.

This clonotype has more than one count but fewer than ten. The V and J genes are TRBV19 and TRBJ2-3, with D perhaps matching TRBD2 (6 bases). The germline V gene encodes CDR1 LNHDA and CDR2 SQIVND (reference sequence). The V end was cut by 3 bases, the J end by 3 bases, with 13 bases between. CDR3 size: 15 residues. CDR3: CASSMWGEWTDTQYF. CDR3 nucleotide sequence: TGTGCCAGTAGTATGTGGGGGGAATGGACAGATACGCAGTATTTT.

The table lists this clonotype with many counts. This sequence joins TRBV7-9 and TRBJ2-1, with TRBD2 identical over 11 bases. The CDR3 totals 15 residues. The J segment lost 6 bases and the V segment lost 6 bases, leaving 7 bases of the junction unmatched. Per the germline V gene, CDR1 is SEHNR and CDR2 is FQNEAQ (reference sequence). As DNA, the CDR3 is TGTGCCAGCAGATCAACTAGCGGGAGTAGCAATGAGCAGTTCTTC. This sequence encodes CASRSTSGSSNEQFF.

This clonotype was detected a few times. V gene TRBV11-2 combines with J gene TRBJ1-1; 12 bases match TRBD1. The CDR3 is made up of 19 amino acids. V shed 5 bases, J shed 2 bases, and the junction held 15 bases outside the gene matches. Germline values: CDR1 SGHAT, CDR2 FQNNGV. CDR3: CASSRPPPGQGAFNTEAFF. The CDR3 DNA is TGTGCCAGCAGCCGCCCCCCGCCGGGACAGGGGGCATTCAACACTGAAGCTTTCTTT. Full variable domain (outside the CDR3, taken from reference TRBV11-2 and TRBJ1-1): EAGVAQSPRYKIIEKRQSVAFWCNPISGHATLYWYQQILGQGPKLLIQFQNNGVVDDSQLPKDRFSAERLKGVDSTLKIQPAKLEDSAVYLCASSRPPPGQGAFNTEAFFGQGTRLTVV.

This clonotype came up a few times. V gene TRBV4-1 combines with J gene TRBJ1-5; D is unresolved. The V end was cut by 1 base, the J end by 5 bases, with 12 bases between. The CDR3 sequence is 15 residues long. Germline V gene sequence: CDR1 MGHRA, CDR2 YSYEKL. CDR3 in DNA: TGCGCCAGCAGCCAAGTTCACAGTTACGATCAGCCCCAGCATTTT. Protein sequence: CASSQVHSYDQPQHF.

This sequence joins TRBV4-3 and TRBJ1-4; D may be TRBD1 (5 bases). V gave up 1 base and J gave up 0 bases, with 12 bases separating them. The CDR3 contains 17 residues. In germline, CDR1 is LGHNA, CDR2 YSLEER. The CDR3 bases are TGCGCCAGCAGCCAAGTCGGGGGAAGAACAACTAATGAAAAACTGTTTTTT. This codes for CASSQVGGRTTNEKLFF.

This chain joins TRBV5-1 and TRBJ2-1, with D possibly TRBD1 on 5 matching bases. With 5 bases removed from V and 0 bases from J, the gap between germline ends came to 9 bases. The CDR3 extends over 14 amino acids. Germline-derived CDR1 and CDR2 are SGHRS and YFSETQ. The CDR3 DNA reads as TGCGCCAGCAGGGGGCCCGGCTCCTACAATGAGCAGTTCTTC. This encodes CASRGPGSYNEQFF.

This clonotype was seen at least ten times. The V and J genes are TRBV12-3 or TRBV12-4 and TRBJ2-7, with D perhaps TRBD1 (7 bases). The CDR3 loop spans 15 amino acids. The V and J ends lost 5 bases and 4 bases respectively, with 18 bases between them. DNA of the CDR3: TGTGCCAGCAGTCTCAATCAGGGGGGCCGTTACGAGCAGTACTTC. Amino acid sequence: CASSLNQGGRYEQYF.

This chain connects TRBV20-1 to TRBJ2-1; TRBD2 agrees at 9 bases. Germline values: CDR1 DFQATT, CDR2 SNEGSKA (reference sequence). V gave up 6 bases and J gave up 0 bases; unmatched junction bases: 12. The CDR3 runs 17 residues. This CDR3 is CSAPRGSGGSSYNEQFF. For the CDR3, the DNA is TGCAGTGCCCCCCGAGGTAGCGGGGGCAGCTCCTACAATGAGCAGTTCTTC.

This clonotype has just a few counts. V is TRBV7-2 and J is TRBJ1-2; tentatively, D is TRBD1 (5 bases). In germline, CDR1 is SGHTA, CDR2 FQGNSA. The CDR3 runs 13 residues. The V end lost 3 bases, the J end lost 4 bases, and 9 bases lay between the germline ends. The CDR3 is CASSFIRAYGYTF. CDR3 coding DNA: TGTGCCAGCAGCTTTATCAGGGCCTATGGCTACACCTTC.

Many counts were recorded for this clonotype. J is TRBJ2-7 and V is TRBV7-2; 7 nucleotides line up with TRBD2. Looked up from germline, CDR1 is SGHTA and CDR2 is FQGNSA. This CDR3 region has 14 residues. With V trimmed by 1 base and J by 6 bases, 6 bases remained unmatched. CDR3 protein: CASSLDSSGGEQYF. Written as DNA, the CDR3 is TGTGCCAGCAGCTTAGATAGTTCGGGGGGCGAGCAGTACTTC.

This sequence joins TRBV6-1 and TRBJ1-4; unclear D gene. This CDR3 has 15 amino acids. Germline assignment: CDR1 MNHNS and CDR2 SASEGT. Trimming shortened V by 6 bases and J by 8 bases, and 19 bases separated the two germline ends. The CDR3 is CASSRTLGGSEKLFF. The CDR3 DNA is TGTGCCAGCAGCAGAACCCTAGGAGGCAGCGAAAAACTGTTTTTT.

A few counts support this clonotype. The rearrangement uses TRBV20-1 and TRBJ1-1; possibly TRBD1 for D (5 bases). The CDR3 extends over 14 amino acids. Deletions cut 6 bases from V and 6 bases from J, with 20 bases between. CDR1 is DFQATT and CDR2 is SNEGSKA in the germline V gene (reference sequence). The CDR3 coding sequence is TGCAGTGCCCATGGGCGAGGGGCGAGCCCTGAAGCTTTCTTT. Translated, it gives CSAHGRGASPEAFF.

This clonotype was counted between two and nine times. V and J are TRBV6-6 and TRBJ2-7; no clear D gene. Per the germline V gene, CDR1 is MNHNY and CDR2 is SVGAGI (reference sequence). This CDR3 region has 13 residues. V was shortened by 8 bases and J by 3 bases, with 14 bases between the two germline ends. The DNA for the CDR3 is TGTGCCAGCCAGACCAAGCTATTCTACGAGCAGTACTTC. Translating it yields CASQTKLFYEQYF.

In its sample, this clonotype was seen a few times. One end of the junction varies from germline; a read error may be responsible. V is TRBV13 and J is TRBJ2-7; D is possibly TRBD1 or TRBD2 (5 bases each). Germline values: CDR1 PRHDT, CDR2 FYEKMQ (reference sequence). CDR3 length equals 14 residues. In DNA form, the CDR3 reads TGTGCCAGCAGCCTAGGACACGGGACCTACGAGCAGTACTTC. Translation: CASSLGHGTYEQYF.

In this sample, this clonotype turned up a few times. The gene calls are TRBV6-1 and TRBJ2-2; TRBD1 agrees at 8 bases. The germline gives CDR1 MNHNS, CDR2 SASEGT. CDR3 length: 14 amino acids. J gave up 6 bases and V 6 bases, and 6 bases lay outside the gene matches. The CDR3 DNA sequence: TGTGCCAGCAGAGGGCAGGGGGCCCCCGGGGAGCTGTTTTTT. It translates to CASRGQGAPGELFF.

This clonotype was observed a few times. This sequence joins TRBV6-5 and TRBJ2-2; 9 nucleotides match TRBD1. The CDR3 runs 16 residues. The germline gives CDR1 MNHEY, CDR2 SVGAGI. The ends lost 2 bases at V and 4 bases at J; junction bases unmatched: 5. DNA of the CDR3: TGTGCCAGCAGTTACATGGGGACAGGGTTCACCGGGGAGCTGTTTTTT. It translates to CASSYMGTGFTGELFF.

J is TRBJ2-7 and V is TRBV6-5, with D uncertain. V was shortened by 2 bases and J by 2 bases, with 13 bases between the two germline ends. The length of the CDR3 is 15 residues. Germline V gene lookup returns CDR1 MNHEY and CDR2 SVGAGI. In DNA form, the CDR3 reads TGTGCCAGCAGTTACAAATTCGGCCCAACCTACGAGCAGTACTTC. Protein: CASSYKFGPTYEQYF.

This clonotype showed up just a few times. The CDR3 loop is CASSEHPSGRASGELFF. CDR3 DNA sequence: TGTGCCAGCAGCGAACACCCTAGCGGGAGGGCCAGCGGGGAGCTGTTTTTT. This chain joins TRBV9 and TRBJ2-2; the match to TRBD2 covers 12 bases. Losses at the gene ends were 3 bases for V and 7 bases for J; bases not matched to a gene: 10. The CDR3 is 17 residues long. Germline assignment: CDR1 SGDLS and CDR2 YYNGEE.

On this clonotype: The limits of the CDR3 on the DNA are not certain, so only TCRdb's listed CDR3 is given. The chain employs TRBV11-2 and TRBJ2-6. Per germline, CDR1 SGHAT and CDR2 FQNNGV. The CDR3 spans 15 amino acids, including both terminal residues. The CDR3 loop reads CASSPWATGANVQTF.

This clonotype was recorded a few times. One end of the junction varies from germline; a read error may be responsible. The rearrangement uses TRBV7-2 and TRBJ2-7; possibly TRBD2 for D (6 bases). This CDR3 comprises 15 residues. The germline V gene encodes CDR1 SGHTA and CDR2 FQGNSA. CDR3 in amino acids: CASSPAGGFSHEQYF. CDR3 bases: TGTGCCAGCAGCCCAGCCGGAGGGTTCTCCCACGAGCAGTACTTC.

The genes are TRBV12-3 or TRBV12-4 and TRBJ2-7; D remains ambiguous. This CDR3 has 12 amino acids. V lost 4 bases and J 5 bases, leaving 9 bases between the germline ends. CDR3 DNA: TGTGCCAGCAGTTCTTTCTGGGACGAGCAGTACTTC. Protein product: CASSSFWDEQYF.

This clonotype was detected only a few times. V gene TRBV28 combines with J gene TRBJ2-7, with D possibly matching TRBD2 (7 bases). The CDR3 is 14 residues long. V was cut by 6 bases and J by 4 bases, with 16 bases left in between. Per the germline V gene, CDR1 is MDHEN and CDR2 is SYDVKM. The DNA for the CDR3 is TGTGCCAGCAGCCGCCCGGGGGGCTGGTACGAGCAGTACTTC. Its protein is CASSRPGGWYEQYF.

The J gene is TRBJ2-7, the V gene TRBV7-2; perhaps TRBD1 as D (5 bases). CDR3 length: 12 residues. V dropped 5 bases and J dropped 3 bases, with 8 bases sitting between them. Germline values: CDR1 SGHTA, CDR2 FQGNSA. The CDR3, as DNA: TGTGCCAGCAGCCGACAGCTCTACGAGCAGTACTTC. It yields the protein CASSRQLYEQYF.

This clonotype showed up many times. This sequence joins TRBV20-1 and TRBJ2-2, with 8 bases aligning to TRBD2. The CDR3 runs to 15 residues. Trimming took 2 bases from V and 4 from J; bases not matched to a gene: 6. Germline assignment: CDR1 DFQATT and CDR2 SNEGSKA (reference sequence). CDR3 sequence: CSARRREAGTGELFF. CDR3 DNA: TGCAGTGCTAGACGGCGGGAGGCGGGCACCGGGGAGCTGTTTTTT.